Presented here are 3 T cell receptor beta chains from one specimen sequenced in a study of T cell repertoires and HLA-DP antigens. Repertoires were generated with immunoSEQ multiplex PCR, while TCRdb's copy carries only in-frame clones and drops some. The sample contains some 110,000 clones, about 92% of which appear only once. No antigens are known for them. The sequencing input was CD4+ T cells from PBMCs. The receptors were gathered from a woman aged 18-29 years in good health and CMV-seronegative.

The chain joins TRBV14 to TRBJ1-1; no clear D gene. The length of the CDR3 is 16 residues. The ends were cut back, 1 base at V and 4 bases at J, with 16 bases in the middle. The germline CDR1 and CDR2 sequences are SGHDN and FVKESK. The CDR3: CASSQGWVKISTEAFF. The CDR3 DNA is TGTGCCAGCAGCCAAGGTTGGGTCAAGATCTCCACTGAAGCTTTCTTT.

The genes are TRBV28 and TRBJ1-5, with D maybe TRBD1 (5 bases). Trimming pared 7 bases from V and 4 bases from J, leaving 26 bases between. Germline CDR1 reads MDHEN; CDR2 reads SYDVKM. The CDR3 totals 18 residues. The CDR3 protein is CASTGVGGASLGNQPQHF. CDR3 nucleotides: TGTGCCAGCACTGGGGTTGGAGGGGCTTCCTTAGGGAATCAGCCCCAGCATTTT.

The chain joins TRBV11-1 to TRBJ1-1; no definite D call. Germline V gene lookup returns CDR1 SGHAT and CDR2 FQDESV (reference sequence). The V gene lost 5 bases and the J gene lost 6 bases, with 13 bases spanning the gap. The CDR3 spans 13 residues. The CDR3 loop is CASSPKGLSEAFF. The CDR3 DNA sequence: TGTGCCAGCAGCCCTAAGGGATTGTCTGAAGCTTTCTTT. The full variable domain, with the rest looked up from reference TRBV11-1 and TRBJ1-1, is EAEVAQSPRYKITEKSQAVAFWCDPISGHATLYWYRQILGQGPELLVQFQDESVVDDSQLPKDRFSAERLKGVDSTLKIQPAELGDSAMYLCASSPKGLSEAFFGQGTRLTVV.